The sequence of this T cell receptor beta chain was determined in a study of CD8+ T cells in alopecia areata. On the study more broadly: Treatment of the treated patients consisted of oral tofacitinib, 5 to 10 mg twice daily. Tofacitinib administration persisted for 6 to 18 months, succeeded by 6 months off drug.

After isolation, RNA underwent reverse transcription to generate cDNA as the sequencing template. The data were produced by immunoSEQ multiplex PCR, yet TCRdb's version contains in-frame clones alone and is incomplete. The sample records over 120,000 clones, 51% being singletons. It was from alopecia areata patients that lesional scalp punch biopsies and peripheral blood were collected. The sample was CD4+ T cells sorted from blood, taken at week 0. The receptor was isolated from a human donor with alopecia areata.

DNA of the CDR3: TGTGCCAGCAGTGAAGAAGAGACCCAGTACTTC. Translating it yields CASSEEETQYF. V and J are TRBV28 and TRBJ2-5; D is unclear. The CDR3 totals 11 residues. Trimming removed 5 bases at V and 3 bases at J, with 4 bases between. CDR1 and CDR2 from the germline V gene are MDHEN and SYDVKM.